This T cell receptor beta chain is drawn from a study of spatial heterogeneity in lung cancer. V was clipped by 6 bases and J by 0 bases; unmatched bases: 5. CDR3 length: 15 amino acids. CDR1 and CDR2 (germline): MNHEY, SVGEGT. Each CDR3 protein is one row after TCRdb ran MiXCR on the 5' RACE reads. Of 45,000 to 65,000 distinct CDR3 sequences in the sample, more than 6.5% are singletons; the top ten hold about 3%. Time point in this sample: sample taken at primary tumor resection. The input material, whole RNA from tumor, nontumor lung or frozen PBMC, was sequenced unsorted. This clonotype was seen ten or more times.

This rearrangement joins TRBV6-2 or TRBV6-3 to TRBJ1-5; TRBD1 aligns across 7 bases. The sequencing used PBMCs, collected at surgery. This TCR came from a female donor with early-stage non-small cell lung cancer. CDR3 residues: CASRGQLHSNQPQHF. The CDR3 region has the DNA TGTGCCAGCAGGGGACAGCTTCATAGCAATCAGCCCCAGCATTTT.